This TCR beta chain was recovered during a study of radiation and T cells in renal cell carcinoma. Time point given: baseline pretreatment blood. Regarding treatment: 15 Gy SBRT to primary tumor, nephrectomy 4 weeks later. Clones were read by immunoSEQ multiplex PCR, and TCRdb kept only the in-frame ones, dropping some. The table has about 140,000 clones, 75% to 90% seen once. Specimen: blood, collected from a patient whose treatment included radiotherapy and nephrectomy. The source is a woman aged 45-59 years with renal cell carcinoma.

This chain's CDR3 is CASNTPRGELFF. The CDR3 DNA reads as TGTGCCAGTAATACACCGAGGGGGGAGCTGTTTTTT. This chain connects TRBV28 to TRBJ2-2; D remains ambiguous. The V and J ends lost 9 bases and 8 bases respectively, with 13 bases between them. Germline values: CDR1 MDHEN, CDR2 SYDVKM. This CDR3 has 12 residues.